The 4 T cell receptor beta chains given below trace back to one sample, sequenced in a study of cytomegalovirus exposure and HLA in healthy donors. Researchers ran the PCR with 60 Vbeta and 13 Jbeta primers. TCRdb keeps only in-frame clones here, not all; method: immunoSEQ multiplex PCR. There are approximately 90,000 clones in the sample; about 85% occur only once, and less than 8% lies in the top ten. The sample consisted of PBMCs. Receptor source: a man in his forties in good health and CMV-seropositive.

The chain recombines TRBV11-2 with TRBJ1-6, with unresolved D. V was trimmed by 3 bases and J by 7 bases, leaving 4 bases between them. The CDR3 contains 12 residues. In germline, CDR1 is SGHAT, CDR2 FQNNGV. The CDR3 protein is CASSFQNSPLHF. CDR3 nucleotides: TGTGCCAGCAGCTTCCAGAATTCACCCCTCCACTTT. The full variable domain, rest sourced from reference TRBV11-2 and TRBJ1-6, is EAGVAQSPRYKIIEKRQSVAFWCNPISGHATLYWYQQILGQGPKLLIQFQNNGVVDDSQLPKDRFSAERLKGVDSTLKIQPAKLEDSAVYLCASSFQNSPLHFGNGTRLTVT.

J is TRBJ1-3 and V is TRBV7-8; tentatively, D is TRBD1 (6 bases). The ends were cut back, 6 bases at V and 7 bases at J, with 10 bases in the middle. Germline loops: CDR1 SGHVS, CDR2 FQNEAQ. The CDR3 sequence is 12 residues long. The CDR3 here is CASSYGGNTIYF. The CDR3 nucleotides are TGTGCCAGCAGTTATGGGGGCAACACCATATATTTT.

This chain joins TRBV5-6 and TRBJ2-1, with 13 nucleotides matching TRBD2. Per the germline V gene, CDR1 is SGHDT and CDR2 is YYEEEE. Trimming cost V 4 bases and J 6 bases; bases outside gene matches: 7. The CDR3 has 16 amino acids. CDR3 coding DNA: TGTGCCAGCAGCCTTCGGACTAGCGGGGGCTCCAATGAGCAGTTCTTC. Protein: CASSLRTSGGSNEQFF. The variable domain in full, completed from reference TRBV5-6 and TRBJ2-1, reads DAGVTQSPTHLIKTRGQQVTLRCSPKSGHDTVSWYQQALGQGPQFIFQYYEEEERQRGNFPDRFSGHQFPNYSSELNVNALLLGDSALYLCASSLRTSGGSNEQFFGPGTRLTVL.

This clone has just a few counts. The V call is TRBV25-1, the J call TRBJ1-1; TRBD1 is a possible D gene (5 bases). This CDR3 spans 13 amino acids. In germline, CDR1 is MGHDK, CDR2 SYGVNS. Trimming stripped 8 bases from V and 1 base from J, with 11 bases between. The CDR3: CASGLGGNTEAFF. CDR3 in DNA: TGTGCCAGCGGCCTCGGGGGGAACACTGAAGCTTTCTTT.